The rows below give T cell receptor beta chains drawn from one sample of a study of yellow fever vaccine responses in identical twins. TCRdb itself ran the RT-PCR reads through MiXCR, one entry per CDR3 protein. The table records roughly 36,000 distinct CDR3 sequences, 45% to 65% of them present only once. The source material was T cells from blood (PBMCs), unsorted or a sorted subset (not recorded which), sampled before or after yellow fever vaccination (not recorded which). These receptors all stem from a woman aged 18-29 years who received the yellow fever vaccine. Both conserved end residues are part of each CDR3. The D gene is left open where the match is weak. For some rows the clone size is stated as once, few or many, or as a class when expanded; others skip it.

clone size,D gene,J gene,V gene,CDR3 protein,CDR3 DNA
.,TRBD2,TRBJ2-1,TRBV15,CATSRTSGGDNEQFF,TGTGCCACCAGCAGGACTAGCGGGGGGGACAATGAGCAGTTCTTC
.,.,TRBJ1-1,TRBV2,CASSEAGQLNTEAFF,TGTGCCAGCAGTGAAGCGGGGCAGCTAAACACTGAAGCTTTCTTT
.,TRBD1,TRBJ2-7,TRBV9,CASSVAPGQGVYEQYF,TGTGCCAGCAGCGTAGCCCCAGGACAGGGAGTCTACGAGCAGTACTTC
.,.,TRBJ1-3,TRBV7-9,CASSARAQPGNTIYF,TGTGCCAGCAGCGCCCGGGCCCAACCTGGAAACACCATATATTTT
.,.,TRBJ1-5,TRBV10-1,CASSDGGHSNQPQHF,TGCGCCAGCAGTGATGGGGGGCATAGCAATCAGCCCCAGCATTTT
.,.,TRBJ2-1,TRBV29-1,CSVGWGMDNEQFF,TGCAGCGTTGGATGGGGCATGGACAATGAGCAGTTCTTC
.,.,TRBJ2-6,TRBV15,CATSRDVTASGANVLTF,TGTGCCACCAGCAGAGATGTGACAGCCTCTGGGGCCAACGTCCTGACTTTC
.,.,TRBJ2-2,TRBV7-2,CASSFQSTKITSGELFF,TGTGCCAGCAGCTTTCAAAGCACGAAGATCACTAGCGGGGAGCTGTTTTTT
.,.,TRBJ1-2,TRBV5-1,CASSPGRNYGYTF,TGCGCCAGCAGCCCAGGGAGAAACTATGGCTACACCTTC
.,.,TRBJ2-1,TRBV29-1,CSVVSEEQFF,TGCAGCGTTGTTTCGGAAGAGCAGTTCTTC
.,.,TRBJ2-7,TRBV11-3,CASSLEGKGREQYF,TGTGCCAGCAGCTTAGAAGGGAAAGGGAGAGAGCAGTACTTC
few,TRBD2,TRBJ2-5,TRBV9,CASSSGTSLATQYF,TGTGCCAGCAGCTCCGGGACTAGCCTAGCGACCCAGTACTTC
.,.,TRBJ2-1,TRBV7-3,CASSLRSVVGPYNEQFF,TGTGCCAGCAGCTTAAGGAGTGTAGTCGGGCCTTACAATGAGCAGTTCTTC
once,.,TRBJ1-1,TRBV15,CASKKQGDSHTHEAFF,TGTGCCTCCAAAAAGCAGGGAGACTCGCACACCCATGAAGCTTTCTTT
.,.,TRBJ2-2,TRBV18,CASSAKPNTGELFF,TGTGCCAGCTCAGCTAAGCCGAACACCGGGGAGCTGTTTTTT
.,.,TRBJ2-5,TRBV5-1,CASRVGGQETQYF,TGCGCCAGCAGGGTCGGAGGGCAAGAGACCCAGTACTTC
once,.,TRBJ2-1,TRBV11-1,CASSPQGLTYNEQFF,TGTGCCAGCAGCCCTCAGGGATTAACCTACAATGAGCAGTTCTTC
.,.,TRBJ2-7,TRBV5-4,CASSLAGGSSYEQYF,TGTGCCAGCAGCTTGGCGGGCGGTAGCTCCTACGAGCAGTACTTC
.,.,TRBJ2-7,TRBV3-1,CASSQGGRTNEQYF,TGTGCCAGCAGCCAAGGGGGGAGGACCAACGAGCAGTACTTC
.,TRBD1,TRBJ2-7,TRBV28,CASSFRQGASYEQYF,TGTGCCAGCAGTTTTCGACAGGGCGCCTCCTACGAGCAGTACTTC
few,.,TRBJ2-4,TRBV7-6,CASSPLFGGQNIQYF,TGTGCCAGCAGCCCCCTTTTCGGGGGCCAAAACATTCAGTACTTC
.,.,TRBJ2-3,TRBV24-1,CATSGNAPDTQYF,TGTGCCACCAGCGGTAACGCTCCAGATACGCAGTATTTT
.,TRBD1,TRBJ2-7,TRBV29-1,CSVEHSGQEEQYF,TGCAGCGTTGAGCATTCCGGACAGGAGGAGCAGTACTTC
.,.,TRBJ1-1,TRBV11-3,CASSLDPNTEAFF,TGTGCCAGCAGCTTAGACCCGAACACTGAAGCTTTCTTT